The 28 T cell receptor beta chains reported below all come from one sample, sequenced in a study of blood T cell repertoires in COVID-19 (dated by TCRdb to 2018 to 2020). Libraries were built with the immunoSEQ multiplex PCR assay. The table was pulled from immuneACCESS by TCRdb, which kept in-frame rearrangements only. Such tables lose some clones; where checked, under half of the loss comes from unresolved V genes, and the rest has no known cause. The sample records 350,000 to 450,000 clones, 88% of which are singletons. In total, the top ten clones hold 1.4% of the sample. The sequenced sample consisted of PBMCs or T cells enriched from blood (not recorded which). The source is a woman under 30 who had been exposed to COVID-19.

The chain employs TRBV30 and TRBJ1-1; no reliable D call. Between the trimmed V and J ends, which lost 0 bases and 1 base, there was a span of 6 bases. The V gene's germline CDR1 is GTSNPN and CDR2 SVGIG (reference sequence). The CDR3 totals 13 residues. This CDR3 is CAWSVTPNTEAFF. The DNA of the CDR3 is TGTGCCTGGAGTGTGACACCGAACACTGAAGCTTTCTTT.

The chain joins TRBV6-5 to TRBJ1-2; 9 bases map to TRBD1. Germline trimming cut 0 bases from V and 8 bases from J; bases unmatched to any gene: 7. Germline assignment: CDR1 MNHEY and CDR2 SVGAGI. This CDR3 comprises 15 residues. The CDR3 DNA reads TGTGCCAGCAGTTACTCGGGACAGGGCTTTGAGGGCTACACCTTC. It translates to CASSYSGQGFEGYTF.

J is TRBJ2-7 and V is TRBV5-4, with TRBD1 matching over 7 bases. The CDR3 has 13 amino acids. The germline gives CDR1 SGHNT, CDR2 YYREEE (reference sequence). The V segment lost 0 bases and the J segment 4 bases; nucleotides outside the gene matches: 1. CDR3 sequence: CASSLATGYEQYF. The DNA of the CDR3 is TGTGCCAGCAGCTTGGCGACAGGGTACGAGCAGTACTTC.

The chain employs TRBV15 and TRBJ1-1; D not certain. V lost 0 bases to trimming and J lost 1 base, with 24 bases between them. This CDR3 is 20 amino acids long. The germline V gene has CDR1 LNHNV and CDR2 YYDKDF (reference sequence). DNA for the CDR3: TGTGCCACCAGCAGAGATCGTCCGGCCCTCGTTCTGGAGCCGAACACTGAAGCTTTCTTT. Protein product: CATSRDRPALVLEPNTEAFF.

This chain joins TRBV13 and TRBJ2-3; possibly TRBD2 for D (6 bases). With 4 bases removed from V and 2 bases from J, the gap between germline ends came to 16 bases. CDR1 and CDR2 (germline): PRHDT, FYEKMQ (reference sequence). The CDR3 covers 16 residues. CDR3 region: CASSSNRESNTDTQYF. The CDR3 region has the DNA TGTGCCAGCAGCTCAAACCGGGAGAGCAACACAGATACGCAGTATTTT.

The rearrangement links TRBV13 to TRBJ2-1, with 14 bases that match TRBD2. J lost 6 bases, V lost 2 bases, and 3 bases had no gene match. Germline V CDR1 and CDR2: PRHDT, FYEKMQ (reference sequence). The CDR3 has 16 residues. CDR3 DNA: TGTGCCAGCAGCTTAAAGGGACTAGCGGGAGTCAATGAGCAGTTCTTC. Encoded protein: CASSLKGLAGVNEQFF.

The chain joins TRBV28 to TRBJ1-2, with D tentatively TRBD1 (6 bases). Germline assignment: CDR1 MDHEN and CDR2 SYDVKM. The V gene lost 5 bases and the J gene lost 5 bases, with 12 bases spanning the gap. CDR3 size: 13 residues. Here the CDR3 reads CASSLGQRYGYTF. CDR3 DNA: TGTGCCAGCAGTCTAGGACAGCGTTATGGCTACACCTTC.

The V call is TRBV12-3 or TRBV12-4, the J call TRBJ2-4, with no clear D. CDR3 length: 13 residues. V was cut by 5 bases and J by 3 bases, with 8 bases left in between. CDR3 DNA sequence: TGTGCCAGCAGTCAGGCAGACAAAAACATTCAGTACTTC. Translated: CASSQADKNIQYF.

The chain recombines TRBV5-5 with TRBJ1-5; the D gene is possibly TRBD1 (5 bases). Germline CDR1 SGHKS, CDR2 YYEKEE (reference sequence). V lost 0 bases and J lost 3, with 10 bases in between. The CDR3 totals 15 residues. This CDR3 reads CASSLADSFNQPQHF. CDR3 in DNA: TGTGCCAGCAGCTTGGCCGACAGTTTCAATCAGCCCCAGCATTTT.

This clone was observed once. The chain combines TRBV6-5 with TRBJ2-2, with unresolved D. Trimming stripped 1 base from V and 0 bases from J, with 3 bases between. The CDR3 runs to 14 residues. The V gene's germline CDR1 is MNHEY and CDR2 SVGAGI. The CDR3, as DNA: TGTGCCAGCAGTTACTGGCCGAACACCGGGGAGCTGTTTTTT. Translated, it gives CASSYWPNTGELFF.

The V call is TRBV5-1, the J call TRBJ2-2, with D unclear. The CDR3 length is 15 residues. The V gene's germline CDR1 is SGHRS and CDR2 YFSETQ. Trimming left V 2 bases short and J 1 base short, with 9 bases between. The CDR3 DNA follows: TGCGCCAGCAGCTTTATTGCAGGGAACACCGGGGAGCTGTTTTTT. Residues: CASSFIAGNTGELFF.

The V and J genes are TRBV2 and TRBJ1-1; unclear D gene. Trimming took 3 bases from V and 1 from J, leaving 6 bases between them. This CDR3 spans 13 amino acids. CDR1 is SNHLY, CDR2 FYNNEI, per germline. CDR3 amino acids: CASSDFGNTEAFF. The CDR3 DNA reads TGTGCCAGCAGTGATTTCGGGAACACTGAAGCTTTCTTT.

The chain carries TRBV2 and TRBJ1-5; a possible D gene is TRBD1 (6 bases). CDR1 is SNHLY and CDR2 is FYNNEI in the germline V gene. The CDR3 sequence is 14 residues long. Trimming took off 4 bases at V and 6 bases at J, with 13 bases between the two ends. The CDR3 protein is CASSVALGGQPQHF. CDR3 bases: TGTGCCAGCAGTGTGGCCCTAGGGGGTCAGCCCCAGCATTTT.

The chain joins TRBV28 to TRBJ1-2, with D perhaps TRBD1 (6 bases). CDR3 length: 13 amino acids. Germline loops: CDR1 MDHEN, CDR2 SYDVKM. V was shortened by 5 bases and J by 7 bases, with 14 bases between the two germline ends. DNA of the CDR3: TGTGCCAGCAGTATACAGGGAGTCGCTGGCTACACCTTC. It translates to CASSIQGVAGYTF.

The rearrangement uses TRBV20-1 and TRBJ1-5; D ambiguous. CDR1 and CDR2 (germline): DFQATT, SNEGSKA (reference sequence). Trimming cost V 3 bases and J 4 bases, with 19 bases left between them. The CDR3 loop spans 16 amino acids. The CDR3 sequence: CSASKAGSPKNQPQHF. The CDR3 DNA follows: TGCAGTGCTAGTAAAGCGGGCAGCCCAAAGAATCAGCCCCAGCATTTT.

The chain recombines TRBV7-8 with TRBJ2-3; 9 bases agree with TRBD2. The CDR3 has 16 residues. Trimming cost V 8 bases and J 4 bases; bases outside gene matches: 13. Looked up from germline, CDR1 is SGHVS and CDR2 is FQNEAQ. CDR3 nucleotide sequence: TGTGCCAGCGGCCGTTTTTCTAGCGGGGTCCCAGATACGCAGTATTTT. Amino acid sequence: CASGRFSSGVPDTQYF. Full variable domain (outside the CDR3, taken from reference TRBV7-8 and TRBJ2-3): GAGVSQSPRYKVAKRGQDVALRCDPISGHVSLFWYQQALGQGPEFLTYFQNEAQLDKSGLPSDRFFAERPEGSVSTLKIQRTQQEDSAVYLCASGRFSSGVPDTQYFGPGTRLTVL.

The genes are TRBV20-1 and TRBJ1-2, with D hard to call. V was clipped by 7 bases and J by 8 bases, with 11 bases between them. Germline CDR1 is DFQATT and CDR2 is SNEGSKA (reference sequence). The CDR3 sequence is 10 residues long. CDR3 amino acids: CSGDPGGYTF. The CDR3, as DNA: TGCAGTGGAGATCCCGGGGGCTACACCTTC.

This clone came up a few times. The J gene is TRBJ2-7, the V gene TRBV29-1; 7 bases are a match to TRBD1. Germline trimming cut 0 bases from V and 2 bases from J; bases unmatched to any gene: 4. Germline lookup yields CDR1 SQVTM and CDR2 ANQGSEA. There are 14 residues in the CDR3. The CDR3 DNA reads TGCAGCGTTGAAGACAGGGGGACAGCCTACGAGCAGTACTTC. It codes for CSVEDRGTAYEQYF.

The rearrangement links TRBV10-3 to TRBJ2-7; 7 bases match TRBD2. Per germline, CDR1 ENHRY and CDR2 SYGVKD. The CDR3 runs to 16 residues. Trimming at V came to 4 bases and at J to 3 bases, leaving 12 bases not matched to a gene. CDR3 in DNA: TGTGCCATCAGTGCCACCTCGGGACGGGAGGTCTACGAGCAGTACTTC. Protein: CAISATSGREVYEQYF.

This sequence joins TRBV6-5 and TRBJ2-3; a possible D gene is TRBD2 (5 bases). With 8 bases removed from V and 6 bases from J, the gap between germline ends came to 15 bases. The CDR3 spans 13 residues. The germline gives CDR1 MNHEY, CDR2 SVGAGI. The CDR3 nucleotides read TGTGCCAGCTTGGGCCGGGAAGGCGATACGCAGTATTTT. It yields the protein CASLGREGDTQYF.

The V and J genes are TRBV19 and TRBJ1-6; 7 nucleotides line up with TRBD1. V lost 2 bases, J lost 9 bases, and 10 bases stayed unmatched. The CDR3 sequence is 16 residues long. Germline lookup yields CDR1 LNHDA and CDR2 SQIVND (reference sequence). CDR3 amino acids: CASSIPISQGFSPLHF. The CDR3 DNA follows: TGTGCCAGTAGTATACCCATTTCACAGGGGTTTTCACCCCTCCACTTT. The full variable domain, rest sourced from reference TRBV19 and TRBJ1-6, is DGGITQSPKYLFRKEGQNVTLSCEQNLNHDAMYWYRQDPGQGLRLIYYSQIVNDFQKGDIAEGYSVSREKKESFPLTVTSAQKNPTAFYLCASSIPISQGFSPLHFGNGTRLTVT.

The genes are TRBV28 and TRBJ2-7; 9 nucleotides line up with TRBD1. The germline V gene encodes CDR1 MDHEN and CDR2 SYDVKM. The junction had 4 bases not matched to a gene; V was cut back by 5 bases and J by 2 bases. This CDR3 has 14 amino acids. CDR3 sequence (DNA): TGTGCCAGCAGTCCGCGACAGGGGGCCTACGAGCAGTACTTC. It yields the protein CASSPRQGAYEQYF.

For the CDR3, the DNA is TGTGCCAGCTCACGGGGCCATGATGAAAAACTGTTTTTT. Its protein is CASSRGHDEKLFF. The chain combines TRBV18 with TRBJ1-4; tentatively, D is TRBD1 (5 bases). From germline, CDR1 is KGHSH and CDR2 LQKENI. The CDR3 extends over 13 amino acids. The germline V and J ends were trimmed by 4 bases and 6 bases, with 9 bases remaining between them.

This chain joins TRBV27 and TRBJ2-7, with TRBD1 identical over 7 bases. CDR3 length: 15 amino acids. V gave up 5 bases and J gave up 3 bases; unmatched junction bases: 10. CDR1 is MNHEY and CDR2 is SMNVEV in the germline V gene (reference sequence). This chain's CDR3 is CASSPLKTGNYEQYF. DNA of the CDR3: TGTGCCAGCAGTCCGCTGAAGACAGGGAACTACGAGCAGTACTTC.

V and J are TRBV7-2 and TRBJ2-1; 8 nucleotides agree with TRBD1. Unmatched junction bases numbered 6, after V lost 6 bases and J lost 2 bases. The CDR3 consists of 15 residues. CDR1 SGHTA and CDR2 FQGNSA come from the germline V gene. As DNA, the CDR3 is TGTGCCAGCAGACAAGGACAGGGCGCCTACAATGAGCAGTTCTTC. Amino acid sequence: CASRQGQGAYNEQFF.

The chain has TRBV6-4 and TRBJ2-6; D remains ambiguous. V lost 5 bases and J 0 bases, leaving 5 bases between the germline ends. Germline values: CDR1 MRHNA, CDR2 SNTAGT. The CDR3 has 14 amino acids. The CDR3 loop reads CASSPSSGANVLTF. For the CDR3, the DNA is TGTGCCAGCAGTCCCTCCTCTGGGGCCAACGTCCTGACTTTC.

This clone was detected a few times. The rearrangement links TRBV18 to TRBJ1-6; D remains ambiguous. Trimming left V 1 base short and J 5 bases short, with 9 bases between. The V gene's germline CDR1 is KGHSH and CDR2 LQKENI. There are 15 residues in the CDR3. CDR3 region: CASSPLQADNSPLHF. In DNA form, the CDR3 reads TGTGCCAGCTCACCACTTCAGGCAGATAATTCACCCCTCCACTTT. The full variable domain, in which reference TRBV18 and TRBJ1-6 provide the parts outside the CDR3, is NAGVMQNPRHLVRRRGQEARLRCSPMKGHSHVYWYRQLPEEGLKFMVYLQKENIIDESGMPKERFSAEFPKEGPSILRIQQVVRGDSAAYFCASSPLQADNSPLHFGNGTRLTVT.

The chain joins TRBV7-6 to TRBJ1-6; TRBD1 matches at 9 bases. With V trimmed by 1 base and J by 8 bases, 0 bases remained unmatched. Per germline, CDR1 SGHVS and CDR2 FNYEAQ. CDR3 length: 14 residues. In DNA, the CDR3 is TGTGCCAGCAGCTTAGGACAGGGGGATTCACCCCTCCACTTT. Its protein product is CASSLGQGDSPLHF.